A single sample is the source of the 22 T cell receptor beta chains below, sequenced in a study of T cells in Graves' hyperthyroidism and ophthalmopathy (dated by TCRdb to between 2019 and 2020). Receptor amplification or capture employed multiplex PCR. This sample was sequenced with an Illumina HiSeq 2000. Amplification of TCR beta CDR3 regions was carried out from RNA transcripts. The first round of RT-PCR for the TCR CDR3 was performed with the HTBI primer set and the Qiagen OneStep RT-PCR kit. The public reads were reprocessed in TCRdb via fastp at Q25 and MiXCR, keeping in-frame beta chains. A single entry per CDR3 protein holds the most common genes and DNA from its merged rows. This sample comprises fewer than 700,000 distinct CDR3 sequences, 17% of them detected only once. The ten largest clones represent about 16% of the sample. Specimen: blood. The receptors were gathered from a woman aged 18 to 35 with Graves' ophthalmopathy.

The J gene is TRBJ1-5, the V gene TRBV15; a weak D match, TRBD1 (5 bases). The CDR3 totals 18 residues. Per the germline V gene, CDR1 is LNHNV and CDR2 is YYDKDF (reference sequence). V was trimmed by 1 base and J by 4 bases, leaving 20 bases between them. In DNA form, the CDR3 reads TGTGCCACCAGCAGAGCGAATCAAAGACGGGACCTTAATCAGCCCCAGCATTTT. It is translated as CATSRANQRRDLNQPQHF.

This clonotype was observed at least ten times. The chain is built from TRBV7-3 and TRBJ2-3; tentative D call: TRBD2 (7 bases). There are 15 residues in the CDR3. Per germline, CDR1 SGHTA and CDR2 FQGTGA. With 4 bases removed from V and 4 bases from J, the gap between germline ends came to 15 bases. DNA for the CDR3: TGTGCCAGCAGCTCTGGGGGGGCAGGGTCAGATACGCAGTATTTT. Protein product: CASSSGGAGSDTQYF. Filled out from reference TRBV7-3 and TRBJ2-3, the complete variable domain reads GAGVSQTPSNKVTEKGKYVELRCDPISGHTALYWYRQSLGQGPEFLIYFQGTGAADDSGLPNDRFFAVRPEGSVSTLKIQRTERGDSAVYLCASSSGGAGSDTQYFGPGTRLTVL.

Many counts were recorded for this clonotype. The V call is TRBV6-1, the J call TRBJ1-2; D might be TRBD1 (6 bases). The germline V gene encodes CDR1 MNHNS and CDR2 SASEGT. V lost 3 bases, J lost 8 bases, and 13 bases lay in between. The CDR3 has 13 residues. The CDR3 loop is CASSDSGVGGYTF. The CDR3 region has the DNA TGTGCCAGCAGTGATTCAGGGGTTGGAGGCTACACCTTC.

This clonotype was seen a handful of times. The chain recombines TRBV6-2 or TRBV6-3 with TRBJ2-1, with 7 bases identical to TRBD1. The germline gives CDR1 MNHEY, CDR2 SVGEGT. CDR3 size: 14 residues. Germline trimming cut 2 bases from V and 2 bases from J; bases unmatched to any gene: 0. The CDR3 here is CASSYGTAYNEQFF. The DNA for the CDR3 is TGTGCCAGCAGTTACGGGACAGCCTACAATGAGCAGTTCTTC.

A word on this clonotype: A single base separates this from a much larger clone, so it may be a read error. The rearrangement uses TRBV6-1 and TRBJ2-7; the match to TRBD1 covers 7 bases. The CDR3 runs 15 residues. Per the germline V gene, CDR1 is MNHNS and CDR2 is SASEGT. CDR3 residues: CVSSEIDRAQYEQYF. CDR3 in DNA: TGTGTCAGCAGTGAAATCGACAGGGCCCAATACGAGCAGTACTTC.

The rearrangement joins TRBV15 to TRBJ2-1; TRBD2 matches at 9 bases. The CDR3 runs to 15 residues. From germline, CDR1 is LNHNV and CDR2 YYDKDF (reference sequence). The V gene end was trimmed by 1 base and the J gene end by 7 bases; junction bases not matched to a gene: 5. The CDR3 sequence: CATSRGSGGANEQFF. Here the CDR3 DNA reads TGTGCCACCAGCAGAGGTAGCGGGGGAGCAAATGAGCAGTTCTTC. Based on the CDR3 plus reference TRBV15 and TRBJ2-1, the full variable domain is DAMVIQNPRYQVTQFGKPVTLSCSQTLNHNVMYWYQQKSSQAPKLLFHYYDKDFNNEADTPDNFQSRRPNTSFCFLDIRSPGLGDTAMYLCATSRGSGGANEQFFGPGTRLTVL.

The chain uses TRBV11-1 and TRBJ2-6; D ambiguous. The length of the CDR3 is 17 residues. Germline values: CDR1 SGHAT, CDR2 FQDESV (reference sequence). With 0 bases removed from V and 0 bases from J, the gap between germline ends came to 9 bases. DNA for the CDR3: TGTGCCAGCAGCTTAGCTTTTCAAAACTCTGGGGCCAACGTCCTGACTTTC. Translated: CASSLAFQNSGANVLTF.

This clonotype was seen a few times. The rearrangement uses TRBV13 and TRBJ2-1; 11 nucleotides align to TRBD2. Germline V lookup: CDR1 PRHDT, CDR2 FYEKMQ (reference sequence). The J segment lost 9 bases and the V segment lost 5 bases, leaving 9 bases of the junction unmatched. The CDR3 covers 15 residues. In DNA form, the CDR3 reads TGTGCCAGCAGCACAACGACTAGCGGGACGGGTGAGCAGTTCTTC. It encodes CASSTTTSGTGEQFF.

This clonotype was detected only a few times. The rearrangement uses TRBV18 and TRBJ1-4; D possibly corresponds to TRBD1 (6 bases). Trimming shortened V by 5 bases and J by 0 bases, and 10 bases separated the two germline ends. Looked up from germline, CDR1 is KGHSH and CDR2 is LQKENI. The CDR3 spans 15 residues. As DNA, the CDR3 is TGTGCCAGCTCAGTCAGGGGAGCAACTAATGAAAAACTGTTTTTT. Its translation: CASSVRGATNEKLFF.

The chain links TRBV24-1 to TRBJ1-2; the match to TRBD1 covers 9 bases. Trimming at V came to 4 bases and at J to 7 bases, leaving 6 bases not matched to a gene. The V gene's germline CDR1 is KGHDR and CDR2 SFDVKD. The CDR3 has 14 amino acids. CDR3 bases: TGTGCCACCAGTGAATCGGGACAGGGACGTGGCTACACCTTC. Protein: CATSESGQGRGYTF.

This clonotype was seen once. J is TRBJ2-5 and V is TRBV5-1; D may be TRBD2 (6 bases). Deletions cut 3 bases from V and 2 bases from J, with 11 bases between. There are 14 residues in the CDR3. Germline values: CDR1 SGHRS, CDR2 YFSETQ. Written as DNA, the CDR3 is TGCGCCAGCAGCTGGCTAGGAGGGCAAGAGACCCAGTACTTC. Its protein is CASSWLGGQETQYF.

This clonotype was observed many times. The chain is built from TRBV30 and TRBJ1-3; no definite D call. The CDR3 runs 13 residues. V was clipped by 1 base and J by 3 bases, with 7 bases between them. Per the germline V gene, CDR1 is GTSNPN and CDR2 is SVGIG (reference sequence). DNA for the CDR3: TGTGCCTGGAGTGGGACGGTTGGAAACACCATATATTTT. It specifies CAWSGTVGNTIYF.

This clonotype was seen a handful of times. The chain carries TRBV10-1 and TRBJ1-3; D remains unclear. Trimming stripped 7 bases from V and 0 bases from J, with 13 bases between. This CDR3 contains 15 residues. The germline CDR1 and CDR2 sequences are WNHNN and SYGVQD (reference sequence). CDR3 DNA sequence: TGCGCCAGCACTTCCCTTACAGTCTCTGGAAACACCATATATTTT. Its translation is CASTSLTVSGNTIYF.

The V call is TRBV12-3 or TRBV12-4, the J call TRBJ2-1, with 12 bases aligning to TRBD2. The CDR3 loop spans 17 amino acids. The trim removed 6 bases at V and 5 bases at J, leaving 11 bases unmatched. The CDR3: CASSDSLAGGPDNEQFF. DNA for the CDR3: TGTGCCAGCAGCGATTCCCTAGCGGGAGGGCCCGACAATGAGCAGTTCTTC.

This clonotype was seen at least ten times. The genes are TRBV3-1 and TRBJ2-7, with D perhaps TRBD1 or TRBD2 (5 bases each). Trimming left V 2 bases short and J 2 bases short, with 7 bases between. This CDR3 contains 13 residues. From germline, CDR1 is LGHDT and CDR2 YNNKEL (reference sequence). Written as DNA, the CDR3 is TGTGCCAGCAGCCAACCGGGGCCCTACGAGCAGTACTTC. This gives the protein CASSQPGPYEQYF.

There are many counts of this clonotype. J is TRBJ1-1 and V is TRBV7-3; 10 bases map to TRBD1. The CDR3 runs 14 residues. With V trimmed by 5 bases and J by 2 bases, 2 bases remained unmatched. Germline V lookup: CDR1 SGHTA, CDR2 FQGTGA. The CDR3 loop is CASSRQGANTEAFF. CDR3 in DNA: TGTGCCAGCAGCAGACAGGGGGCAAACACTGAAGCTTTCTTT. The entire variable domain, with the rest obtained from reference TRBV7-3 and TRBJ1-1, is as follows: GAGVSQTPSNKVTEKGKYVELRCDPISGHTALYWYRQSLGQGPEFLIYFQGTGAADDSGLPNDRFFAVRPEGSVSTLKIQRTERGDSAVYLCASSRQGANTEAFFGQGTRLTVV.

In this sample, this clonotype turned up a few times. The rearrangement links TRBV28 to TRBJ1-3; TRBD1 might be the D (6 bases). The germline V gene encodes CDR1 MDHEN and CDR2 SYDVKM. The CDR3 spans 15 residues. Trimming shortened V by 6 bases and J by 5 bases, and 17 bases separated the two germline ends. CDR3 sequence: CASSLTGFTRNTIYF. In nucleotides, the CDR3 is TGTGCCAGCAGCTTGACAGGCTTTACTCGAAACACCATATATTTT.

V is TRBV20-1 and J is TRBJ2-5, with TRBD1 matching 7 bases. The ends lost 2 bases at V and 4 bases at J; junction bases unmatched: 7. The CDR3 runs to 14 residues. Per germline, CDR1 DFQATT and CDR2 SNEGSKA (reference sequence). CDR3 nucleotide sequence: TGCAGTGCTAGAAGAGGGGGCAGAGGAGAGACCCAGTACTTC. It codes for CSARRGGRGETQYF.

The chain employs TRBV6-6 and TRBJ1-1, with TRBD1 matching over 8 bases. The CDR3 contains 18 residues. The germline gives CDR1 MNHNY, CDR2 SVGAGI (reference sequence). J was trimmed by 0 bases and V by 0 bases; bases with no gene match: 9. The CDR3 DNA reads as TGTGCCAGCAGTTACTCGATCCCAGACAGGGGAATGAACACTGAAGCTTTCTTT. It yields the protein CASSYSIPDRGMNTEAFF.

The chain employs TRBV11-3 and TRBJ1-5, with 8 nucleotides matching TRBD1. V shed 4 bases, J shed 1 base, and the junction held 12 bases outside the gene matches. The length of the CDR3 is 18 residues. The germline V gene has CDR1 SGHNT and CDR2 YENEEA. The CDR3 DNA reads as TGTGCCAGCAGCTCAGAGTGGCAGGGGGCTCGGAGCAATCAGCCCCAGCATTTT. Its protein product is CASSSEWQGARSNQPQHF.

This clonotype was recorded once. The chain combines TRBV20-1 with TRBJ2-3, with 7 bases aligning to TRBD1. The CDR3 is 15 amino acids. The V and J ends lost 5 bases and 1 base, in that order; junction bases with no gene match: 9. In germline, CDR1 is DFQATT, CDR2 SNEGSKA (reference sequence). The CDR3 region has the DNA TGCAGTGCTTTTAACAGGGGCGCGGGCACAGATACGCAGTATTTT. This translates into CSAFNRGAGTDTQYF.

This clonotype was observed a handful of times. The chain has TRBV19 and TRBJ1-5, with a tentative D call TRBD1 (5 bases). The germline V gene encodes CDR1 LNHDA and CDR2 SQIVND (reference sequence). V dropped 6 bases and J dropped 3 bases, with 9 bases sitting between them. This CDR3 comprises 13 residues. Written as DNA, the CDR3 is TGTGCCAGTAGAGGGGAAATCAATCAGCCCCAGCATTTT. Translating gives CASRGEINQPQHF.